These 20 T cell receptor beta chains came from one sample sequenced in a study of T cell repertoires in aging, cancer and after chemotherapy. TRB rearrangements spanning V, D and J were amplified using mixed TRB-A/B primers. TCRdb processed the multiplex PCR reads anew with MiXCR; each CDR3 protein has one entry. Of roughly 4,600 distinct CDR3 sequences listed, over 25% are singletons. TCR beta rearrangements were amplified from peripheral blood genomic DNA. Sequencing was performed on blood. The receptors shown here come from a human donor with a blood cancer.

This rearrangement joins TRBV6-6 to TRBJ2-3, with D possibly being TRBD1 or TRBD2 (5 bases each). The CDR3 runs to 14 residues. Germline V CDR1 and CDR2: MNHNY, SVGAGI (reference sequence). V shed 6 bases and J shed 6 bases, with 16 bases lying between them. CDR3 region: CASRYRGPQDTQYF. DNA for the CDR3: TGTGCCAGCAGGTACCGGGGACCTCAGGATACGCAGTATTTT.

This clonotype was recorded a few times. The V call is TRBV20-1, the J call TRBJ1-3; the D is unclear. The CDR3 has 15 residues. The V end was cut by 0 bases, the J end by 0 bases, with 9 bases between. CDR1 DFQATT and CDR2 SNEGSKA come from the germline V gene (reference sequence). CDR3 loop: CSARDRRSSGNTIYF. CDR3 nucleotides: TGCAGTGCTAGAGATCGCCGGTCCTCTGGAAACACCATATATTTT.

About this clonotype itself: One base away lies a much larger clone, so this may be a sequencing read error. The rearrangement links TRBV11-3 to TRBJ2-1; 10 bases are a match to TRBD2. Germline V gene sequence: CDR1 SGHNT, CDR2 YENEEA. Losses at the gene ends were 5 bases for V and 10 bases for J; bases not matched to a gene: 11. This CDR3 region has 15 residues. This CDR3 is CASSPQAGGAYEQFF. For the CDR3, the DNA is TGTGCCAGCAGCCCACAAGCGGGAGGGGCCTACGAGCAGTTCTTC. The full variable domain, completed using reference TRBV11-3 and TRBJ2-1, is EAGVVQSPRYKIIEKKQPVAFWCNPISGHNTLYWYLQNLGQGPELLIRYENEEAVDDSQLPKDRFSAERLKGVDSTLKIQPAELGDSAVYLCASSPQAGGAYEQFFGPGTRLTVL.

As concerns this clonotype: Being one base from a much bigger clone, this may be a read error. The chain carries TRBV6-5 and TRBJ2-1; possible D gene TRBD1, 5 bases. The germline CDR1 and CDR2 sequences are MNHEY and SVGAGI. The CDR3 covers 11 residues. Trimming shortened V by 6 bases and J by 9 bases, and 9 bases separated the two germline ends. Here the CDR3 reads CASRYQGEQFF. For the CDR3, the DNA is TGTGCCAGCAGATACCAGGGTGAGCAGTTCTTC.

The chain uses TRBV20-1 and TRBJ2-1; 8 bases fit TRBD2. V trimming: 6 bases; J trimming: 4 bases; junction bases outside the gene matches: 8. Germline lookup yields CDR1 DFQATT and CDR2 SNEGSKA (reference sequence). This CDR3 has 14 residues. This chain's CDR3 is CSATGTRSYNEQFF. CDR3 nucleotides: TGCAGTGCGACTGGGACTAGATCTTACAATGAGCAGTTCTTC.

By share of the sample, this clonotype is medium-sized. The CDR3 protein is CATSQWTGVMSETQYF. In DNA form, the CDR3 reads TGTGCCACCAGCCAGTGGACAGGGGTCATGTCAGAGACCCAGTACTTC. The chain couples TRBV15 to TRBJ2-5; 9 positions match TRBD1. The CDR3 loop spans 16 amino acids. Germline-derived CDR1 and CDR2 are LNHNV and YYDKDF (reference sequence). Germline trimming cut 5 bases from V and 4 bases from J; bases unmatched to any gene: 11.

This sequence joins TRBV11-3 and TRBJ1-1, with D maybe TRBD1 (5 bases). This CDR3 comprises 15 residues. V was cut by 4 bases and J by 1 base, with 13 bases left in between. Germline lookup yields CDR1 SGHNT and CDR2 YENEEA. The CDR3, as DNA: TGTGCCAGCAGCTCAGGTGGGGGGGGGAACACTGAAGCTTTCTTT. Its protein product is CASSSGGGGNTEAFF.

This clonotype was seen only a few times. The V call is TRBV19, the J call TRBJ2-1, with 7 bases lining up with TRBD1. The CDR3 sequence is 16 residues long. Germline values: CDR1 LNHDA, CDR2 SQIVND (reference sequence). The ends lost 4 bases at V and 4 bases at J; junction bases unmatched: 10. The CDR3 nucleotides read TGTGCCAGTAGTACTGGGCCGGGACAGCAGTACAATGAGCAGTTCTTC. Its protein is CASSTGPGQQYNEQFF.

The chain carries TRBV21-1 and TRBJ1-2; the D call TRBD1 from the table was never checked on the DNA. TRBV21-1 counts as a pseudogene. This CDR3 comprises 14 residues. Here the CDR3 reads CASSKRGHRYGYTF. CDR3 DNA: TGTGCCAGCAGCAAACGGGGACATCGCTATGGCTACACCTTC.

The chain employs TRBV10-2 and TRBJ2-3; D gene ambiguous. Germline CDR1 WSHSY, CDR2 SAAADI. The V and J ends lost 2 bases and 2 bases respectively, with 5 bases between them. The CDR3 length is 13 residues. Here the CDR3 DNA reads TGCGCCAGCAGTGAGGAGGTCACAGATACGCAGTATTTT. It encodes CASSEEVTDTQYF.

This clonotype was counted between two and nine times. This chain links TRBV12-3 or TRBV12-4 with TRBJ2-3; D is ambiguous. V dropped 3 bases and J dropped 0 bases, with 7 bases sitting between them. This CDR3 comprises 14 residues. CDR3 amino acids: CASSFQSSTDTQYF. The CDR3 coding sequence is TGTGCCAGCAGTTTTCAGTCCAGCACAGATACGCAGTATTTT.

The chain combines TRBV5-6 with TRBJ2-1; 8 bases line up with TRBD2. Looked up from germline, CDR1 is SGHDT and CDR2 is YYEEEE. Trimming removed 8 bases from V and 4 bases from J; junction bases left unmatched: 14. The CDR3 length is 16 residues. The CDR3 here is CARSPSGAGGYNEQFF. The CDR3 nucleotides read TGTGCCAGAAGCCCGAGTGGGGCGGGGGGTTACAATGAGCAGTTCTTC.

The chain carries TRBV7-2 and TRBJ2-3; D unresolved. There are 15 residues in the CDR3. V shed 2 bases and J shed 5 bases, with 14 bases lying between them. Germline V gene lookup returns CDR1 SGHTA and CDR2 FQGNSA. CDR3 protein: CASSLRATEGDTQYF. The CDR3 bases are TGTGCCAGCAGCTTAAGAGCAACGGAAGGAGATACGCAGTATTTT.

There are a few counts of this clonotype. This rearrangement joins TRBV6-5 to TRBJ1-2; D is undetermined. The CDR3 has 13 amino acids. V lost 5 bases and J lost 8, with 15 bases in between. In germline, CDR1 is MNHEY, CDR2 SVGAGI. The CDR3 sequence is CASSPLSSGGYTF. The CDR3 DNA reads as TGTGCCAGCAGTCCCCTGTCCTCGGGGGGCTACACCTTC.

In its sample, this clonotype ranks as medium-sized. V is TRBV6-5 and J is TRBJ1-4, with D possibly TRBD1 on 5 matching bases. The V end lost 2 bases, the J end lost 0 bases, and 10 bases lay between the germline ends. The CDR3 runs 16 residues. The germline V gene has CDR1 MNHEY and CDR2 SVGAGI. This CDR3 is CASSYTGATTNEKLFF. The CDR3 nucleotides are TGTGCCAGCAGTTACACAGGAGCTACAACTAATGAAAAACTGTTTTTT.

This clonotype was observed a few times. This chain connects TRBV6-4 to TRBJ1-5; 7 nucleotides agree with TRBD1. The CDR3 runs 14 residues. CDR1 MRHNA and CDR2 SNTAGT come from the germline V gene. The V segment lost 5 bases and the J segment 7 bases; nucleotides outside the gene matches: 8. The CDR3 DNA reads TGTGCCAGCAGTCCGACAGGGAACTCACAGCCCCAGCATTTT. It is translated as CASSPTGNSQPQHF.

This clonotype was seen more than once but under ten times. This chain links TRBV18 with TRBJ2-3, with D possibly being TRBD2 (7 bases). V was pared by 3 bases and J by 5 bases, with 18 bases between. The CDR3 has 16 amino acids. Germline values: CDR1 KGHSH, CDR2 LQKENI. In DNA, the CDR3 is TGTGCCAGCTCACCCTATAAGGGGGAGGGCCGAGATACGCAGTATTTT. Its translation is CASSPYKGEGRDTQYF.

This clonotype came up a few times. V gene TRBV7-9 combines with J gene TRBJ2-1; D is uncertain. Trimming took 1 base from V and 10 from J, leaving 11 bases between them. The CDR3 loop spans 13 amino acids. Germline V CDR1 and CDR2: SEHNR, FQNEAQ (reference sequence). The CDR3 sequence: CASSLVAREEQFF. In DNA, the CDR3 is TGTGCCAGCAGCTTAGTGGCTAGAGAAGAGCAGTTCTTC.

This clonotype was seen a handful of times. In DNA, the CDR3 is TGTGCCAGCAGCGTGGACAGGGGGTCTTACAATGAGCAGTTCTTC. This translates into CASSVDRGSYNEQFF. This chain links TRBV7-2 with TRBJ2-1, with 10 nucleotides matching TRBD1. Trimming took 5 bases from V and 4 from J; bases not matched to a gene: 5. The CDR3 extends over 15 amino acids. Germline CDR1 and CDR2: SGHTA and FQGNSA. Complete variable domain (other parts from reference TRBV7-2 and TRBJ2-1): GAGVSQSPSNKVTEKGKDVELRCDPISGHTALYWYRQSLGQGLEFLIYFQGNSAPDKSGLPSDRFSAERTGGSVSTLTIQRTQQEDSAVYLCASSVDRGSYNEQFFGPGTRLTVL.

The chain links TRBV20-1 to TRBJ1-6; the match to TRBD1 covers 8 bases. This CDR3 region has 15 residues. Germline trimming cut 2 bases from V and 7 bases from J; bases unmatched to any gene: 7. CDR1 is DFQATT and CDR2 is SNEGSKA in the germline V gene (reference sequence). The CDR3 sequence is CSARQTQGGNSPLHF. CDR3 nucleotides: TGCAGTGCTAGACAGACACAGGGGGGGAATTCACCCCTCCACTTT.